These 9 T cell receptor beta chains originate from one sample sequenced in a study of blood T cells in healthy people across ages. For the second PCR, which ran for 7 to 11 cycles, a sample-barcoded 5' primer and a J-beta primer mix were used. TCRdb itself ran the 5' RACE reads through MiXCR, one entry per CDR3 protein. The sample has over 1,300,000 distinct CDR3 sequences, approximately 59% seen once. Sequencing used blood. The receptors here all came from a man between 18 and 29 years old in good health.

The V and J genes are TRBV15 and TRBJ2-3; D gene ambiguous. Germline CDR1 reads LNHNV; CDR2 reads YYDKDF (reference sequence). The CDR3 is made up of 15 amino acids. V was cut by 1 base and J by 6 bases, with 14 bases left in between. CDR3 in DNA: TGTGCCACCAGCAGAGGAGAACCCGCTATGGATACGCAGTATTTT. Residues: CATSRGEPAMDTQYF.

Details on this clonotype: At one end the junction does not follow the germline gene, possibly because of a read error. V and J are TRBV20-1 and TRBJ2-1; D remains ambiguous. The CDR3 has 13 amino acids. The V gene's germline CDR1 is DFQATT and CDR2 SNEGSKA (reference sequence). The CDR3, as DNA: TGCAGTGCCTTAATAGGATCCTACAATGGGCAGTTCTTC. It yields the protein CSALIGSYNGQFF.

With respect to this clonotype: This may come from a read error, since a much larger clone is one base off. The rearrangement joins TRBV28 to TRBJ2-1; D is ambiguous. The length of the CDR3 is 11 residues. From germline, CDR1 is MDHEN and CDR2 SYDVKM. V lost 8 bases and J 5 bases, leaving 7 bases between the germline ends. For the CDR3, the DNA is TGTGCCAGCCGTTCCAACAATGAGCAGTTCTTC. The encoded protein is CASRSNNEQFF. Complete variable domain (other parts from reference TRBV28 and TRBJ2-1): DVKVTQSSRYLVKRTGEKVFLECVQDMDHENMFWYRQDPGLGLRLIYFSYDVKMKEKGDIPEGYSVSREKKERFSLILESASTNQTSMYLCASRSNNEQFFGPGTRLTVL.

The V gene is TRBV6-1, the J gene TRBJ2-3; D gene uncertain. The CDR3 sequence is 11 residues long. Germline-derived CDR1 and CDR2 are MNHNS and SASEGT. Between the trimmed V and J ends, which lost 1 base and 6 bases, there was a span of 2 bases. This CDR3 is CASSEVDTQYF. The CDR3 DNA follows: TGTGCCAGCAGTGAAGTCGATACGCAGTATTTT.

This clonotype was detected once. CDR3 sequence: CASRLIGGGNLDDEQFF. Here the CDR3 DNA reads TGTGCCAGCAGACTGATCGGGGGAGGGAATCTAGACGATGAGCAGTTCTTC. The gene calls are TRBV7-9 and TRBJ2-1, with 7 bases aligning to TRBD2. The CDR3 totals 17 residues. Germline V gene data show CDR1 as SEHNR and CDR2 as FQNEAQ (reference sequence). After removal of 6 bases from V and 8 bases from J, the junction contained 19 bases not matched to a gene.

The CDR3 loop is CASRRRQYSTDTQYF. The CDR3 coding sequence is TGTGCCAGCAGACGTCGACAGTACAGCACAGATACGCAGTATTTT. This chain links TRBV12-3 or TRBV12-4 with TRBJ2-3; possible D gene TRBD1, 5 bases. CDR3 length equals 15 residues. V lost 6 bases, J lost 0 bases, and 13 bases lay in between.

The CDR3 reads CASSLRPANYGYTF. For the CDR3, the DNA is TGTGCCAGCAGTTTAAGGCCTGCTAACTATGGCTACACCTTC. V and J are TRBV12-3 or TRBV12-4 and TRBJ1-2, with unresolved D. The ends were cut back, 2 bases at V and 0 bases at J, with 7 bases in the middle. This CDR3 spans 14 amino acids.

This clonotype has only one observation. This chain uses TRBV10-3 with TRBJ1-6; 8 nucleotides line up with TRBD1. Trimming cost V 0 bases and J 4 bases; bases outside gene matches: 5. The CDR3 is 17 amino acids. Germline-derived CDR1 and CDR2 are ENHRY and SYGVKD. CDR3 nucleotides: TGTGCCATCAGTGAGTCGAGGAGACAGGGGTATAATTCACCCCTCCACTTT. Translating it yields CAISESRRQGYNSPLHF.

The CDR3 DNA reads TGTGCCAGCAGCCGGAGACAGGGGCCTGAAGCTTTCTTT. It translates to CASSRRQGPEAFF. The chain uses TRBV7-9 and TRBJ1-1; 8 bases fit TRBD1. V lost 5 bases, J lost 6 bases, and 5 bases stayed unmatched. Per germline, CDR1 SEHNR and CDR2 FQNEAQ (reference sequence). The CDR3 is 13 residues long.